A selection of T cell receptor beta chains follows, all from one sample in a study of OX40 agonist ivuxolimab in advanced cancers. Method: immunoSEQ multiplex PCR; TCRdb's copy keeps in-frame clones and lacks some. Among roughly 100,000 clones listed, about 93% were seen once. The material was CD4+ or CD8+ T cells sorted from blood, obtained in a trial of the OX40 agonist ivuxolimab. The receptor set was obtained from an adult with an advanced solid tumor such as melanoma, head and neck, liver or kidney cancer. Each CDR3 is given without its conserved first and last residue.

cdr3_aa: AGSAAIGANVLT
j_call: TRBJ2-6
v_call: TRBV28

cdr3_aa: ASSLRQGTLTEAF
j_call: TRBJ1-1
v_call: TRBV7-2

cdr3_aa: ASSVDPRVSGNTIY
j_call: TRBJ1-3
v_call: TRBV9

cdr3_aa: ASSPRGTSPGETQY
j_call: TRBJ2-5
v_call: TRBV5-6

cdr3_aa: ASSLWQGEVAEAF
j_call: TRBJ1-1
v_call: TRBV5-1

cdr3_aa: ASSLLHGTSGNYEQY
j_call: TRBJ2-7
v_call: TRBV28

cdr3_aa: ASSEFGEQY
j_call: TRBJ2-7
v_call: TRBV6-5

cdr3_aa: ASSPSRSVYNEQF
j_call: TRBJ2-1
v_call: TRBV19

cdr3_aa: ASSEFRTGVRYGYT
j_call: TRBJ1-2
v_call: TRBV6-1

cdr3_aa: ASSSTGVWNTEAF
j_call: TRBJ1-1
v_call: TRBV5-6

cdr3_aa: ASSGQGIVQTEAF
j_call: TRBJ1-1
v_call: TRBV4-2

cdr3_aa: ASSPLFRRRSSYNEQF
j_call: TRBJ2-1
v_call: TRBV14

cdr3_aa: ASSLARAHTDTQY
j_call: TRBJ2-3
v_call: TRBV7-2

cdr3_aa: ASSESGRNVNEQF
j_call: TRBJ2-1
v_call: TRBV5-4

cdr3_aa: ASSVTGPYEQY
j_call: TRBJ2-7
v_call: TRBV19

cdr3_aa: ASTHLKGEIPYGYT
j_call: TRBJ1-2
v_call: TRBV19

cdr3_aa: ASSGTGTTGNTIY
j_call: TRBJ1-3
v_call: TRBV5-5

cdr3_aa: ASSQVGEGYT
j_call: TRBJ1-2
v_call: TRBV4-3

cdr3_aa: ASSFFFGGSGTYEQY
j_call: TRBJ2-7
v_call: TRBV11-1

cdr3_aa: ASSFTSGGANEQY
j_call: TRBJ2-7
v_call: TRBV11-3

cdr3_aa: ASSSRGRDTQY
j_call: TRBJ2-3
v_call: TRBV13

cdr3_aa: ASSQDQTFGDSRYEQY
j_call: TRBJ2-7
v_call: TRBV4-2

cdr3_aa: ASSFGTYEQY
j_call: TRBJ2-7
v_call: TRBV5-4

cdr3_aa: ASSFRPGVDQPQH
j_call: TRBJ1-5
v_call: TRBV11-2

cdr3_aa: ASSPRASGSLYNEQF
j_call: TRBJ2-1
v_call: TRBV7-2

cdr3_aa: ASSLGGRGTDTQY
j_call: TRBJ2-3
v_call: TRBV7-2

cdr3_aa: ASSISGGFTYNEQF
j_call: TRBJ2-1
v_call: TRBV19

cdr3_aa: ASSNTGGIGYT
j_call: TRBJ1-2
v_call: TRBV19

cdr3_aa: ASSQAGHYNEQF
j_call: TRBJ2-1
v_call: TRBV11-2

cdr3_aa: ASSRDRLYEQF
j_call: TRBJ2-1
v_call: TRBV28

cdr3_aa: ASSLTGTTSGRSYEQY
j_call: TRBJ2-7
v_call: TRBV7-3

cdr3_aa: ASSGGLAGGYYEQY
j_call: TRBJ2-7
v_call: TRBV9

cdr3_aa: ASSPVRTGELF
j_call: TRBJ2-2
v_call: TRBV7-2

cdr3_aa: ASSFGQATLIDTQY
j_call: TRBJ2-3
v_call: TRBV7-9

cdr3_aa: ASSRQGPYEQY
j_call: TRBJ2-7
v_call: TRBV27

cdr3_aa: ASSAGGVFGNEQF
j_call: TRBJ2-1
v_call: TRBV19

cdr3_aa: ASSPGPNYGYT
j_call: TRBJ1-2
v_call: TRBV14

cdr3_aa: ASSPTGVTGTKEQY
j_call: TRBJ2-7
v_call: TRBV27

cdr3_aa: ASSGGRVGTSGSSTYNEQF
j_call: TRBJ2-1
v_call: TRBV2

cdr3_aa: ASSLGVDPQGLETQY
j_call: TRBJ2-5
v_call: TRBV7-9